This entry lists 25 T cell receptor beta chains sequenced from one sample in a study of a mutant IDH1 vaccine in newly diagnosed glioma. Their antigens remain unidentified. Specified time point: week 47, end of study. Mutant IDH1 20-mer peptide, at 300 ug, made up each vaccine dose, with topical imiquimod. Produced via immunoSEQ multiplex PCR; TCRdb's table is partial and in-frame only. Seen here are some 13,000 clones, around 76% observed once, and the top ten hold roughly 4%. This specimen consisted of PBMCs, obtained from a glioma patient whose treatment included an IDH1 peptide vaccine. These receptors all come from a middle-aged woman with glioma.

This sequence joins TRBV5-1 and TRBJ1-3, with a weak D call TRBD1 (5 bases). Trimming shortened V by 3 bases and J by 0 bases, and 10 bases separated the two germline ends. The CDR3 is made up of 15 amino acids. CDR1 is SGHRS, CDR2 YFSETQ, per germline. CDR3 amino acids: CASSSRGPSGNTIYF. The CDR3 nucleotides read TGCGCCAGCAGCTCTAGGGGTCCCTCTGGAAACACCATATATTTT.

The chain is built from TRBV4-1 and TRBJ1-1; 9 nucleotides line up with TRBD1. The CDR3 loop spans 15 amino acids. The germline CDR1 and CDR2 sequences are MGHRA and YSYEKL. V trimming: 0 bases; J trimming: 4 bases; junction bases outside the gene matches: 3. The CDR3: CASSQEGQGITEAFF. The CDR3 DNA is TGCGCCAGCAGCCAAGAAGGACAGGGGATCACTGAAGCTTTCTTT.

The CDR3 coding sequence is TGCGCCAGCAGCTTGGAAGGTGGAGGGATCGGTGGCTACACCTTC. Protein product: CASSLEGGGIGGYTF. V gene TRBV5-1 combines with J gene TRBJ1-2; no definite D call. Trimming took off 0 bases at V and 7 bases at J, with 16 bases between the two ends. Germline V gives CDR1 SGHRS, CDR2 YFSETQ. The CDR3 totals 15 residues. Together with reference TRBV5-1 and TRBJ1-2, the CDR3 gives the full variable domain: KAGVTQTPRYLIKTRGQQVTLSCSPISGHRSVSWYQQTPGQGLQFLFEYFSETQRNKGNFPGRFSGRQFSNSRSEMNVSTLELGDSALYLCASSLEGGGIGGYTFGSGTRLTVV.

A remark on this clone: Since no conserved phenylalanine or tryptophan closes the CDR3, a read error is the likely cause. The J gene is TRBJ1-1, the V gene TRBV11-2; D ambiguous. V lost 5 bases and J lost 0, with 7 bases in between. Germline CDR1 SGHAT, CDR2 FQNNGV. CDR3 length: 13 residues. Here the CDR3 DNA reads TGTGCCAGCAGCCGGGAGTTGAACACTGAAGCTTTCCTT. Protein product: CASSRELNTEAFL.

This clone was seen just once. The chain has TRBV6-6 and TRBJ2-7; D is undetermined. The germline gives CDR1 MNHNY, CDR2 SVGAGI (reference sequence). V was trimmed by 2 bases and J by 2 bases, leaving 16 bases between them. This CDR3 is 16 amino acids long. CDR3 in amino acids: CASSYATADNPYEQYF. The CDR3 DNA sequence: TGTGCCAGCAGTTACGCCACTGCCGATAATCCCTACGAGCAGTACTTC.

The rearrangement joins TRBV19 to TRBJ2-1; TRBD2 aligns across 8 bases. Losses at the gene ends were 7 bases for V and 4 bases for J; bases not matched to a gene: 6. Germline CDR1 is LNHDA and CDR2 is SQIVND (reference sequence). This CDR3 has 14 residues. CDR3 protein: CASKDGRGYNEQFF. The CDR3 DNA is TGTGCCAGTAAGGACGGGAGGGGGTACAATGAGCAGTTCTTC.

This clone is a singleton in its sample. This chain joins TRBV7-9 and TRBJ2-5; TRBD1 matches 7 bases. V was pared by 5 bases and J by 3 bases, with 6 bases of the junction left unmatched. CDR3 length: 14 amino acids. CDR1 is SEHNR, CDR2 FQNEAQ, per germline (reference sequence). CDR3 in amino acids: CASSPRDSEETQYF. The CDR3 DNA follows: TGTGCCAGCAGCCCCCGGGACAGCGAAGAGACCCAGTACTTC.

This sequence joins TRBV9 and TRBJ2-5; TRBD2 matches 9 bases. J lost 5 bases, V lost 2 bases, and 10 bases had no gene match. This CDR3 comprises 16 residues. Germline loops: CDR1 SGDLS, CDR2 YYNGEE. DNA of the CDR3: TGTGCCAGCAGCGTCCGACTAGCGGATCCGGGCGAGACCCAGTACTTC. Its translation is CASSVRLADPGETQYF.

The chain combines TRBV7-9 with TRBJ2-7; weak D call: TRBD1 (6 bases). The CDR3 is 15 residues long. Germline-derived CDR1 and CDR2 are SEHNR and FQNEAQ (reference sequence). The V gene lost 3 bases and the J gene lost 1 base, with 13 bases spanning the gap. CDR3 nucleotide sequence: TGTGCCAGCAGCTTGGGGACACCACTTTCCTACGAGCAGTACTTC. Residues: CASSLGTPLSYEQYF.

The rearrangement links TRBV27 to TRBJ2-1; 9 bases match TRBD1. Germline V gene sequence: CDR1 MNHEY, CDR2 SMNVEV (reference sequence). Losses at the gene ends were 3 bases for V and 2 bases for J; bases not matched to a gene: 5. CDR3 length equals 16 residues. The CDR3 nucleotides are TGTGCCAGCAGTTTGGGACAGGGAGGAACCTACAATGAGCAGTTCTTC. Encoded protein: CASSLGQGGTYNEQFF.

The V call is TRBV19, the J call TRBJ1-2, with 7 bases that match TRBD1. Trimming took 7 bases from V and 7 from J; bases not matched to a gene: 15. From germline, CDR1 is LNHDA and CDR2 SQIVND (reference sequence). This CDR3 spans 15 amino acids. The CDR3 reads CASIGPRQGTGGYTF. The CDR3, as DNA: TGTGCCAGTATCGGACCACGACAGGGAACGGGTGGCTACACCTTC.

This clone has just one count. This rearrangement joins TRBV9 to TRBJ2-2; D is ambiguous. The germline V gene encodes CDR1 SGDLS and CDR2 YYNGEE. Trimming stripped 0 bases from V and 6 bases from J, with 9 bases between. This CDR3 has 14 amino acids. Here the CDR3 DNA reads TGTGCCAGCAGCGTAGGGGCGACGCCCGGGGAGCTGTTTTTT. It is translated as CASSVGATPGELFF. The full variable domain, with the rest looked up from reference TRBV9 and TRBJ2-2, is DSGVTQTPKHLITATGQRVTLRCSPRSGDLSVYWYQQSLDQGLQFLIQYYNGEERAKGNILERFSAQQFPDLHSELNLSSLELGDSALYFCASSVGATPGELFFGEGSRLTVL.

V usage is TRBV10-3 and J usage is TRBJ2-2, with 8 bases aligning to TRBD2. V lost 3 bases to trimming and J lost 5 bases; unmatched junction nucleotides: 2. The germline CDR1 and CDR2 sequences are ENHRY and SYGVKD. CDR3 size: 14 residues. The chain's CDR3 is CAISDLAGTGELFF. DNA of the CDR3: TGTGCCATCAGTGACTTAGCGGGGACCGGGGAGCTGTTTTTT.

This clone came up a few times. At the DNA level, this CDR3 is encoded by other sequences in the same sample as well. The rearrangement links TRBV7-9 to TRBJ2-7; D is possibly TRBD1 (5 bases). V was shortened by 1 base and J by 4 bases, with 11 bases between the two germline ends. Germline V gene sequence: CDR1 SEHNR, CDR2 FQNEAQ (reference sequence). The CDR3 totals 14 residues. CDR3 in DNA: TGTGCCAGCAGCTTAGGCAGGGTTCCTTACGAGCAGTACTTC. Its protein product is CASSLGRVPYEQYF.

This chain joins TRBV4-3 and TRBJ2-7, with D unresolved. Trimming removed 1 base at V and 3 bases at J, with 10 bases between. Germline V gene data show CDR1 as LGHNA and CDR2 as YSLEER. This CDR3 comprises 14 residues. The CDR3 DNA sequence: TGCGCCAGCAGCCAAGGGCCCGGGTACTACGAGCAGTACTTC. Amino acid sequence: CASSQGPGYYEQYF.

This sequence joins TRBV28 and TRBJ1-5, with no clear D. With 5 bases removed from V and 3 bases from J, the gap between germline ends came to 17 bases. The germline CDR1 and CDR2 sequences are MDHEN and SYDVKM. This CDR3 is built from 16 residues. The CDR3 DNA reads as TGTGCCAGCAGTGGACTGGTGGAAGGGTCCAATCAGCCCCAGCATTTT. Translated, it gives CASSGLVEGSNQPQHF.

This clone came up a few times. The chain couples TRBV6-6 to TRBJ1-5, with 9 bases aligning to TRBD1. V lost 11 bases, J lost 9 bases, and 17 bases stayed unmatched. CDR3 length: 15 amino acids. The germline V gene has CDR1 MNHNY and CDR2 SVGAGI (reference sequence). CDR3 DNA: TGTGCCGTGGGGGAGGTTGGGACAGGGAGATGGCCCCAGCATTTT. This codes for CAVGEVGTGRWPQHF.

V gene TRBV27 combines with J gene TRBJ1-1; D is possibly TRBD1 (6 bases). CDR3 length: 13 residues. V was cut by 6 bases and J by 5 bases, with 13 bases left in between. Germline V gene lookup returns CDR1 MNHEY and CDR2 SMNVEV (reference sequence). For the CDR3, the DNA is TGTGCCAGCAGCCGACAGGTGGGGACTGAAGCTTTCTTT. Residues: CASSRQVGTEAFF.

V usage is TRBV6-5 and J usage is TRBJ2-7, with a tentative D call TRBD1 (6 bases). This CDR3 region has 15 residues. Germline V CDR1 and CDR2: MNHEY, SVGAGI. V lost 7 bases and J 0 bases, leaving 16 bases between the germline ends. CDR3 region: CASTRTATSSYEQYF. The CDR3 bases are TGTGCCAGCACCCGGACAGCAACGTCCTCCTACGAGCAGTACTTC.

The chain couples TRBV2 to TRBJ1-6, with TRBD1 matching 7 bases. Germline V gene sequence: CDR1 SNHLY, CDR2 FYNNEI. This CDR3 region has 15 residues. J gave up 11 bases and V 1 base, and 8 bases lay outside the gene matches. CDR3 sequence reads: CASSEEGQRQAPLHF. The CDR3 DNA reads as TGTGCCAGCAGTGAAGAGGGACAGCGGCAGGCACCCCTCCACTTT.

The chain employs TRBV7-8 and TRBJ2-7; the D gene is possibly TRBD2 (6 bases). The CDR3 totals 16 residues. Looked up from germline, CDR1 is SGHVS and CDR2 is FQNEAQ. The V end lost 5 bases, the J end lost 4 bases, and 21 bases lay between the germline ends. CDR3 loop: CASSNKDYGGGYEQYF. In nucleotides, the CDR3 is TGTGCCAGCAGCAACAAAGATTATGGTGGGGGGTACGAGCAGTACTTC.

This sequence joins TRBV28 and TRBJ2-2, with D perhaps TRBD1 or TRBD2 (5 bases each). This CDR3 spans 15 amino acids. The V end lost 2 bases, the J end lost 3 bases, and 10 bases lay between the germline ends. The germline gives CDR1 MDHEN, CDR2 SYDVKM. The CDR3 loop is CASSLNGAHTGELFF. The CDR3 DNA reads TGTGCCAGCAGTTTAAACGGGGCCCACACCGGGGAGCTGTTTTTT.

The J gene is TRBJ2-3, the V gene TRBV11-2; 7 nucleotides align to TRBD2. The CDR3 totals 14 residues. Per germline, CDR1 SGHAT and CDR2 FQNNGV. The trim removed 1 base at V and 6 bases at J, leaving 4 bases unmatched. The CDR3 sequence: CASSLVQGGDTQYF. In nucleotides, the CDR3 is TGTGCCAGCAGCTTAGTTCAGGGAGGGGATACGCAGTATTTT. The complete variable domain, with remaining parts taken from reference TRBV11-2 and TRBJ2-3, reads EAGVAQSPRYKIIEKRQSVAFWCNPISGHATLYWYQQILGQGPKLLIQFQNNGVVDDSQLPKDRFSAERLKGVDSTLKIQPAKLEDSAVYLCASSLVQGGDTQYFGPGTRLTVL.

The rearrangement joins TRBV12-5 to TRBJ2-5; TRBD1 or TRBD2 may be the D gene (5 bases each). Germline CDR1 LGHNT, CDR2 FRNRAP. The CDR3 totals 13 residues. V was pared by 3 bases and J by 5 bases, with 10 bases between. The CDR3 bases are TGTGCTAGTGGTTTTTGGGGGAAGGAGACCCAGTACTTC. Its translation is CASGFWGKETQYF. The full variable domain, its missing parts supplied by reference TRBV12-5 and TRBJ2-5, is DARVTQTPRHKVTEMGQEVTMRCQPILGHNTVFWYRQTMMQGLELLAYFRNRAPLDDSGMPKDRFSAEMPDATLATLKIQPSEPRDSAVYFCASGFWGKETQYFGPGTRLLVL.

This clone was seen only once. The CDR3 sequence is CSIDGGRGIEQFF. CDR3 in DNA: TGCAGCATAGACGGCGGGAGAGGGATTGAGCAGTTCTTC. The chain recombines TRBV29-1 with TRBJ2-1; 7 positions agree with TRBD2. Germline CDR1 reads SQVTM; CDR2 reads ANQGSEA. The CDR3 consists of 13 residues. The trim removed 8 bases at V and 9 bases at J, leaving 13 bases unmatched.